Described below is a single T cell receptor (beta chain) sequence and its context. One end of the junction fails to match germline, which may point to a read error. The CDR3 contains 14 residues. CDR1 and CDR2 (germline): SGHVS, FQNEAQ. These data come from a study of T cells in Graves' hyperthyroidism and ophthalmopathy. Using RNA transcripts as the source, TCR beta CDR3 regions were amplified. The HTBI primer set drove a first-round RT-PCR of the TCR CDR3. TCRdb itself ran the multiplex PCR reads through MiXCR, one entry per CDR3 protein. The sample lists 27,000 or so distinct CDR3 sequences; roughly 45% were seen once. Stable hyperthyroidism: no ophthalmopathy progression over 18 months of follow-up.

Input material: blood. The TCR comes from a woman between 25 and 40 years old with Graves' hyperthyroidism. The chain employs TRBV7-8 and TRBJ1-3; weak D call: TRBD1 (5 bases). CDR3 amino acids: CASSSGISGTTMYF. In DNA, the CDR3 is TGTGCCAGCAGCTCCGGGATATCGGGGACCACCATGTATTTT.